This T cell receptor beta chain was observed in a study of blood T cell repertoires in COVID-19. Whole-study context: Samples of COVID-19 (acute and convalescent) were obtained from the United States, Italy and Spain.

Followed longitudinally, the Seattle patients had been enrolled during active infection. The table came from immunoSEQ multiplex PCR; TCRdb's copy has only in-frame clones and leaves some out. This table has about 400,000 clones, roughly 90% appearing once. The CDR3 runs 17 residues. Germline V lookup: CDR1 SGHVS, CDR2 FNYEAQ. Trimming removed 5 bases from V and 8 bases from J, with 24 bases in between. The rearrangement links TRBV7-6 to TRBJ1-4; tentative D call: TRBD1 (5 bases). This receptor was identified in a woman aged 60-75 years with COVID-19, enrolled during active disease. The specimen sequenced was peripheral blood. The CDR3 DNA follows: TGTGCCAGCAGCCCAGTTGGGGGGACCCGAGCCCAAGAAAAACTGTTTTTT. It yields the protein CASSPVGGTRAQEKLFF.